A single sample gave rise to the 9 T cell receptor beta chains below, sequenced in a study of blood T cell repertoires in COVID-19. The table came from immunoSEQ multiplex PCR; TCRdb's copy has only in-frame clones and leaves some out. The sample shows about 39,000 clones, 80% to 95% of them seen only once. Source material: peripheral blood. The source of these receptors is a man aged 50 or older with active COVID-19.

This clone was recorded once. V is TRBV9 and J is TRBJ1-2, with TRBD1 matching 11 bases. This CDR3 is 15 amino acids long. From germline, CDR1 is SGDLS and CDR2 YYNGEE. After removal of 4 bases from V and 5 bases from J, the junction contained 7 bases not matched to a gene. In DNA form, the CDR3 reads TGTGCCAGCAGCCCTCAGGGACAGGGGGAATATGGCTACACCTTC. Translated, it gives CASSPQGQGEYGYTF.

V usage is TRBV23-1 and J usage is TRBJ2-7; TRBD1 matches 9 bases. TRBV23-1 is an ORF, with its function uncertain. The CDR3 is 18 residues long. V lost 1 base, J lost 3 bases, and 13 bases stayed unmatched. CDR3: CASSQYRPGTGTVYEQYF. The CDR3 DNA is TGCGCCAGCAGTCAATACAGGCCCGGGACAGGGACGGTCTACGAGCAGTACTTC.

V is TRBV2 and J is TRBJ1-6; TRBD1 might be the D (6 bases). Germline values: CDR1 SNHLY, CDR2 FYNNEI. The CDR3 has 13 residues. The V end was cut by 3 bases, the J end by 6 bases, with 6 bases between. In DNA form, the CDR3 reads TGTGCCAGCAGTGACAGGGGTAATTCACCCCTCCACTTT. It codes for CASSDRGNSPLHF.

The CDR3 DNA reads as TGTGCCAGCAGCGCTAGGACAGGGGGGAATCAGCCCCAGCATTTT. Amino acids: CASSARTGGNQPQHF. This chain links TRBV5-6 with TRBJ1-5, with 10 bases lining up with TRBD1. Germline V gene sequence: CDR1 SGHDT, CDR2 YYEEEE. CDR3 size: 15 residues. J gave up 4 bases and V 4 bases, and 5 bases lay outside the gene matches.

The V gene is TRBV7-8, the J gene TRBJ2-5; 11 bases are shared with TRBD2. Trimming took 1 base from V and 4 from J; bases not matched to a gene: 2. CDR1 is SGHVS and CDR2 is FQNEAQ in the germline V gene. This CDR3 contains 15 residues. The CDR3 loop reads CASSLVAGGGETQYF. CDR3 sequence (DNA): TGTGCCAGCAGCTTAGTAGCGGGAGGGGGAGAGACCCAGTACTTC.

The table lists this clone with a few counts. The chain couples TRBV4-1 to TRBJ1-3, with D possibly matching TRBD1 (5 bases). CDR3 length equals 16 residues. Germline V gene sequence: CDR1 MGHRA, CDR2 YSYEKL. V lost 4 bases and J lost 0, with 13 bases in between. Written as DNA, the CDR3 is TGCGCCAGCAGCCCGAGTTCGACAGTCTCTGGAAACACCATATATTTT. Amino acid sequence: CASSPSSTVSGNTIYF.

The J gene is TRBJ2-7, the V gene TRBV7-9; 9 bases line up with TRBD2. Trimming took 8 bases from V and 0 from J; bases not matched to a gene: 5. The CDR3 is made up of 14 amino acids. Germline V gene lookup returns CDR1 SEHNR and CDR2 FQNEAQ (reference sequence). Here the CDR3 reads CASGSGGNSYEQYF. In DNA, the CDR3 is TGTGCCAGCGGGAGCGGGGGGAACTCCTACGAGCAGTACTTC.

The J gene is TRBJ1-5, the V gene TRBV6-5; a weak D match, TRBD1 (6 bases). V was trimmed by 8 bases and J by 0 bases, leaving 11 bases between them. This CDR3 comprises 14 residues. The germline V gene has CDR1 MNHEY and CDR2 SVGAGI. The CDR3 DNA reads as TGTGCCAGCGCCAAGGGGGATAGCAATCAGCCCCAGCATTTT. Its protein product is CASAKGDSNQPQHF.

This chain connects TRBV5-4 to TRBJ2-1; 12 nucleotides align to TRBD2. Germline V gives CDR1 SGHNT, CDR2 YYREEE (reference sequence). J gave up 6 bases and V 4 bases, and 5 bases lay outside the gene matches. The CDR3 consists of 15 residues. The CDR3 is CASSQGLAGRNEQFF. Written as DNA, the CDR3 is TGTGCCAGCAGCCAAGGACTAGCGGGGCGCAATGAGCAGTTCTTC.